The sequence of this T cell receptor beta chain was determined in a study of blood T cells in healthy people across ages. Study results and limitations: Measured against age, TCR beta diversity per million T cells decreased in a roughly linear manner.

Together with a sample-barcoded 5' primer, a J-beta primer mix was included in a second PCR lasting 7 to 11 cycles. One entry per CDR3 protein, called by TCRdb with MiXCR from the 5' RACE reads. Among approximately 780,000 distinct CDR3 sequences listed, more than 25% were seen once. In the case of this clonotype: Its antigen is undetermined.

This CDR3 is 14 amino acids long. Germline lookup yields CDR1 SNHLY and CDR2 FYNNEI. V gave up 10 bases and J gave up 0 bases, with 10 bases separating them. These data were likewise used in another study, on T cells of mothers and their children. Per that study: In both related and unrelated pairs, TCR recombination output is shaped similarly by thymic selection.

The V call is TRBV2, the J call TRBJ2-6; D is possibly TRBD1 (5 bases). This clonotype was sampled from a boy aged 5-17 years in good health. Material: blood. This CDR3 reads CATQGVSGANVLTF. DNA of the CDR3: TGTGCCACCCAGGGCGTCTCTGGGGCCAACGTCCTGACTTTC.